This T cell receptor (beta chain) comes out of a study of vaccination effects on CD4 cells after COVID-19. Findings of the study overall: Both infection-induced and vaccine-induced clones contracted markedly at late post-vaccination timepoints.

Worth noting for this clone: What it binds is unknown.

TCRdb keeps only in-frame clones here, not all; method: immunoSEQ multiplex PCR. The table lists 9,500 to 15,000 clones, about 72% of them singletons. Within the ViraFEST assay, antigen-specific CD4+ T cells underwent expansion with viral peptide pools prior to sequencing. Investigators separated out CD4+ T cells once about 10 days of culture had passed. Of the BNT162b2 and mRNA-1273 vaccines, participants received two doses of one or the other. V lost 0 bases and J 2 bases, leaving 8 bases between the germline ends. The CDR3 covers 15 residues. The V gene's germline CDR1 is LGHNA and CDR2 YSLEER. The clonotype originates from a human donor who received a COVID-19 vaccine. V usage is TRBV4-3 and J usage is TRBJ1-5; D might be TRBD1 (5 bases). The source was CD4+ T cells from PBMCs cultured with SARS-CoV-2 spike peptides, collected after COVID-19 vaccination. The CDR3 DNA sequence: TGCGCCAGCAGCCAAGATCTACAGGGCAATCAGCCCCAGCATTTT. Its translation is CASSQDLQGNQPQHF.